The clone carrying this T cell receptor beta chain appeared many times. As yet, its antigen is unknown. TCRdb re-called the 5' RACE reads with MiXCR, one entry per CDR3 protein. The data contain around 30,000 distinct CDR3 sequences, more than 20% of them seen just once; the ten biggest clones take up around 2.3%. Treg sorting used a CD4+CD25+CD127-/low gate. Whole-study findings and limits: In terms of TCR gene usage, tumor memory CD4+ T cells clustered together with blood and lymph node memory CD4+ cells, as well as with lymph node naive CD4+ cells.

Germline V lookup: CDR1 SNHLY, CDR2 FYNNEI. V dropped 6 bases and J dropped 3; count of bases not matched to a gene: 7. There are 15 residues in the CDR3. The sequence was obtained from a female donor with breast cancer. Sequencing was done on a sample of tumor-infiltrating Tregs sorted from the breast tumor. The V and J genes are TRBV2 and TRBJ1-3; 8 positions match TRBD1. This CDR3 is CASSGQGLGGNTIYF. The DNA for the CDR3 is TGTGCCAGCAGCGGACAGGGTCTAGGTGGAAACACCATATATTTT.